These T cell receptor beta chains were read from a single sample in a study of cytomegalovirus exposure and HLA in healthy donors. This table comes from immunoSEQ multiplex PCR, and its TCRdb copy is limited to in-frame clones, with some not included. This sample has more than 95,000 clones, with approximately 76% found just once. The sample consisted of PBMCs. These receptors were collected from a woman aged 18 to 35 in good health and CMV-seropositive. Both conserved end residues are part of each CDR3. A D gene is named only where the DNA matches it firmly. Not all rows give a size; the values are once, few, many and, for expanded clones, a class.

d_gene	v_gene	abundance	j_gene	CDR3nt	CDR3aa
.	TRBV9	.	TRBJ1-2	TGTGCCAGCAGCCCGCCGCCCGGACAGAACTATGGCTACACCTTC	CASSPPPGQNYGYTF
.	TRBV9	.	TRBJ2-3	TGTGCCAGCAGCGTACAGACTAGCACAGATACGCAGTATTTT	CASSVQTSTDTQYF
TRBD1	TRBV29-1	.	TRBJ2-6	TGCAGCGTCCGGGACAGGGATCCCTCTGGGGCCAACGTCCTGACTTTC	CSVRDRDPSGANVLTF
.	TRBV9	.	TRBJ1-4	TGTGCCAGCAGCCCAGGGGATGCAACTAATGAAAAACTGTTTTTT	CASSPGDATNEKLFF
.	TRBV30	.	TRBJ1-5	TGTGCCTGGAGTGTAACCGGGGTCGGGCAGCCCCAGCATTTT	CAWSVTGVGQPQHF
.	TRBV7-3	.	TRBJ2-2	TGTGCCAGCAGCTTAGAAGCCGGGGGCACCGGGGAGCTGTTTTTT	CASSLEAGGTGELFF
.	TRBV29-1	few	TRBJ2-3	TGCAGCGTACGCCCTAGCGATCGCACAGATACGCAGTATTTT	CSVRPSDRTDTQYF
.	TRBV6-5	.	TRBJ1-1	TGTGCCAGCAGTTACGGACTCAGGGGAGATTTGACTGAAGCTTTCTTT	CASSYGLRGDLTEAFF
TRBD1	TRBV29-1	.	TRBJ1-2	TGCAGCGTTGGGGGACAGGGGAACTATGGCTACACCTTC	CSVGGQGNYGYTF
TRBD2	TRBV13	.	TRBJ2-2	TGTGCCAGCACCGTAGCGGGAGGCCCCAACACCGGGGAGCTGTTTTTT	CASTVAGGPNTGELFF
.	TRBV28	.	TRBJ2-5	TGTGCCAGCAGTCACCAGGGGTACCAAGAGACCCAGTACTTC	CASSHQGYQETQYF
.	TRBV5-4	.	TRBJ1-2	TGTGCCAGCAGCCCCGACACCTATGGCTACACCTTC	CASSPDTYGYTF
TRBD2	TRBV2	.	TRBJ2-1	TGTGCCAGCGTCCAGCGGGAGGTGCACAATGAGCAGTTCTTC	CASVQREVHNEQFF
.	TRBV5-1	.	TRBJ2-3	TGCGCCAGCAGCACCCGGACTAGCACAGATACGCAGTATTTT	CASSTRTSTDTQYF
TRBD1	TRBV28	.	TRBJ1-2	TGTGCCGTCGGAAGGGACAGCTCCTATGGCTACACCTTC	CAVGRDSSYGYTF
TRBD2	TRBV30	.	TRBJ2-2	TGTGCCTGGAGTGGCGGGAGGGCAAACACCGGGGAGCTGTTTTTT	CAWSGGRANTGELFF
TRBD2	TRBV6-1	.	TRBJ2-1	TGTGCCAGCAGAGAGACTAGCGCTGAGCAGTTCTTC	CASRETSAEQFF
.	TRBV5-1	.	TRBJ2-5	TGCGCCAGCAGCTTGGCCGGGGGGCAGGGTCAGACCCAGTACTTC	CASSLAGGQGQTQYF
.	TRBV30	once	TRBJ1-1	TGTGCCTGGAGGCAGGGGAACACTGAAGCTTTCTTT	CAWRQGNTEAFF
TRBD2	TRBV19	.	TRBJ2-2	TGTGCCAGTAGTACGGGACTAGCGGGAGTCTCCGGGGAGCTGTTTTTT	CASSTGLAGVSGELFF
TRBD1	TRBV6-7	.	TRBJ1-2	TGTGCCAGCAACGACAGGGGGACCTTC	CASNDRGTF
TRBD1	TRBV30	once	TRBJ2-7	TGTGCCTGGAGGAAACCGGGACAGGTATCCTACGAGCAGTACTTC	CAWRKPGQVSYEQYF
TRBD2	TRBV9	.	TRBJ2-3	TGTGCCAGCAGCGTAGGCGCTAGCGGGAGCACAGATACGCAGTATTTT	CASSVGASGSTDTQYF
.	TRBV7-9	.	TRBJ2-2	TGTGCCAGCAGCTTGCTAGCGAGTGGGGAGCTGTTTTTT	CASSLLASGELFF
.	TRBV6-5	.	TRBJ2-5	TGTGCCAGCAGTCTAATGCCCCAACAAGAGACCCAGTACTTC	CASSLMPQQETQYF
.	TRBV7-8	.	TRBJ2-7	TGTGCCAGCAGCTTGGCGGGACTCTACGAGCAGTACTTC	CASSLAGLYEQYF
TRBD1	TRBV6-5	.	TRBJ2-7	TGTGCCAGCAGTTACTCCAGAGACAGGGGTTCCGAGCAGTACTTC	CASSYSRDRGSEQYF
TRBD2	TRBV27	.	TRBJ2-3	TGTGCCAGCAGGAAAGCATTTCTAGCGGGAGTTAGAGATACGCAGTATTTT	CASRKAFLAGVRDTQYF
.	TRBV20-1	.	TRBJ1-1	TGCAGTGCCCGACGACAGATTGAAGCTTTCTTT	CSARRQIEAFF
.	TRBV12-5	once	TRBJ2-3	TGTGCTAGTTCCGGGAGACCAGATACGCAGTATTTT	CASSGRPDTQYF
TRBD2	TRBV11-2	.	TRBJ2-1	TGTGCCAGCAGCTTACAACTAGCGGGAGGAGATGAGCAGTTCTTC	CASSLQLAGGDEQFF
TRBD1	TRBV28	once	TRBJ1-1	TGTGCCAGCAGGGGATGGGACAGAAACACTGAAGCTTTCTTT	CASRGWDRNTEAFF
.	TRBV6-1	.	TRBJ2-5	TGTGCCAGCAGCCAAACGGGGCAAGAGACCCAGTACTTC	CASSQTGQETQYF
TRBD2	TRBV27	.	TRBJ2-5	TGTGCCAGCAGTTTATCGATTGGACTAGCGGGAGAGACCCAGTACTTC	CASSLSIGLAGETQYF
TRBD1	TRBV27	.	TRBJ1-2	TGTGCCAGCAGTTCTGACAGGGGCTATGGCTACACCTTC	CASSSDRGYGYTF
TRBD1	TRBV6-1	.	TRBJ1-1	TGTGCCAGCATCCCTACCGGGACAGTGAACACTGAAGCTTTCTTT	CASIPTGTVNTEAFF
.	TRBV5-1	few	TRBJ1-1	TGCGCCAGCAGCTTGGCCGGCAGGGGCAGGGAGGGGGCTTTCTTT	CASSLAGRGREGAFF
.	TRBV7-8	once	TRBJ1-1	TGTGCCAGCAGCTTAACGAGGGTCCTGACCACTGAAGCTTTCTTT	CASSLTRVLTTEAFF
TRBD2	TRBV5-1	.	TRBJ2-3	TGCGCCAGCAGCTCCCCTGGCTTAGCGGGAGGAGATACGCAGTATTTT	CASSSPGLAGGDTQYF
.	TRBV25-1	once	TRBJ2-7	TGTGCCAGCAACGCGGGTAGTCGCCACGAGCAGTACTTC	CASNAGSRHEQYF
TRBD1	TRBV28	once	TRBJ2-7	TGTGCCAGCACCGGGGACAGCTACGAGCAGTACTTC	CASTGDSYEQYF
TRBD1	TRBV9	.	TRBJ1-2	TGTGCCAGCAGCGTAGGGACAGGGGGCGCCTATGGCTACACCTTC	CASSVGTGGAYGYTF
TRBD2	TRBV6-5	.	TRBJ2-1	TGTGCCAGCAGTTACGGGACTAGCGGATACAATGAGCAGTTCTTC	CASSYGTSGYNEQFF
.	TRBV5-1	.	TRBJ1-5	TGCGCCAGCAGCCCCCTCGGACGGGAGAATCAGCCCCAGCATTTT	CASSPLGRENQPQHF
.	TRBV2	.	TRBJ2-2	TGTGCCAGCAGTGTCCAGGCCCTGGGGAGGGGGGAGCTGTTTTTT	CASSVQALGRGELFF
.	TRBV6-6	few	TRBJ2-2	TGTGCCAGCAGTTTTTTGAGCACCGGGGAGCTGTTTTTT	CASSFLSTGELFF
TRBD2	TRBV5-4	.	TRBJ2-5	TGTGCCAGCAGCTTACCCAGCGGGGAAGAGACCCAGTACTTC	CASSLPSGEETQYF
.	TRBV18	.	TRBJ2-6	TGTGCCAGCTCAATTCACCAGCGGGCTGGGGCCAACGTCCTGACTTTC	CASSIHQRAGANVLTF
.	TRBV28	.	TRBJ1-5	TGTGCCAGCAGTCTACCCCCGAACGATCAGCCCCAGCATTTT	CASSLPPNDQPQHF
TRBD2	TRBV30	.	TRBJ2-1	TGTGCCTGGAGCGAGACTAGCGGGAGGTACAATGAGCAGTTCTTC	CAWSETSGRYNEQFF
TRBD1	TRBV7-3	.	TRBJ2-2	TGTGCCAGCAGCCGACAGGGCACCGGGGAGCTGTTTTTT	CASSRQGTGELFF
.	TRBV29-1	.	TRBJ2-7	TGCAGCGTTGTGCCGGGTCCCTACGAGCAGTACTTC	CSVVPGPYEQYF
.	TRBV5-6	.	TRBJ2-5	TGTGCCAGCAGCTCGGGCCCAGGGTCCGGGTACCAAGAGACCCAGTACTTC	CASSSGPGSGYQETQYF
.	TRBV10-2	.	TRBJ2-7	TGCGCCAGCAGTGGAGGACAGTCCTACGAGCAGTACTTC	CASSGGQSYEQYF
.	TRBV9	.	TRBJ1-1	TGTGCCAGCAGCCGAACTAACACTGAAGCTTTCTTT	CASSRTNTEAFF
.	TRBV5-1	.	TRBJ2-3	TGCGCCAGCAGCTCTAGTGCGAGTCTTACGGGCACAGATACGCAGTATTTT	CASSSSASLTGTDTQYF
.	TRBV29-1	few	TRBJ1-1	TGCAGCGTTGAAGGCGGGCCGTTGAACACTGAAGCTTTCTTT	CSVEGGPLNTEAFF
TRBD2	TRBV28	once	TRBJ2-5	TGTGCCAGCAGTCCCTTAACTAGCGGGAGAGGGGCCCAAGAGACCCAGTACTTC	CASSPLTSGRGAQETQYF
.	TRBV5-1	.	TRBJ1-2	TGCGCCAGCAGCCCGGGGGGGCAGGGACCGAACGACTATGGCTACACCTTC	CASSPGGQGPNDYGYTF
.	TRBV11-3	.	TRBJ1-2	TGTGCCAGCAGCTTATTTCCCGGTCTGTCCTACACCTTC	CASSLFPGLSYTF